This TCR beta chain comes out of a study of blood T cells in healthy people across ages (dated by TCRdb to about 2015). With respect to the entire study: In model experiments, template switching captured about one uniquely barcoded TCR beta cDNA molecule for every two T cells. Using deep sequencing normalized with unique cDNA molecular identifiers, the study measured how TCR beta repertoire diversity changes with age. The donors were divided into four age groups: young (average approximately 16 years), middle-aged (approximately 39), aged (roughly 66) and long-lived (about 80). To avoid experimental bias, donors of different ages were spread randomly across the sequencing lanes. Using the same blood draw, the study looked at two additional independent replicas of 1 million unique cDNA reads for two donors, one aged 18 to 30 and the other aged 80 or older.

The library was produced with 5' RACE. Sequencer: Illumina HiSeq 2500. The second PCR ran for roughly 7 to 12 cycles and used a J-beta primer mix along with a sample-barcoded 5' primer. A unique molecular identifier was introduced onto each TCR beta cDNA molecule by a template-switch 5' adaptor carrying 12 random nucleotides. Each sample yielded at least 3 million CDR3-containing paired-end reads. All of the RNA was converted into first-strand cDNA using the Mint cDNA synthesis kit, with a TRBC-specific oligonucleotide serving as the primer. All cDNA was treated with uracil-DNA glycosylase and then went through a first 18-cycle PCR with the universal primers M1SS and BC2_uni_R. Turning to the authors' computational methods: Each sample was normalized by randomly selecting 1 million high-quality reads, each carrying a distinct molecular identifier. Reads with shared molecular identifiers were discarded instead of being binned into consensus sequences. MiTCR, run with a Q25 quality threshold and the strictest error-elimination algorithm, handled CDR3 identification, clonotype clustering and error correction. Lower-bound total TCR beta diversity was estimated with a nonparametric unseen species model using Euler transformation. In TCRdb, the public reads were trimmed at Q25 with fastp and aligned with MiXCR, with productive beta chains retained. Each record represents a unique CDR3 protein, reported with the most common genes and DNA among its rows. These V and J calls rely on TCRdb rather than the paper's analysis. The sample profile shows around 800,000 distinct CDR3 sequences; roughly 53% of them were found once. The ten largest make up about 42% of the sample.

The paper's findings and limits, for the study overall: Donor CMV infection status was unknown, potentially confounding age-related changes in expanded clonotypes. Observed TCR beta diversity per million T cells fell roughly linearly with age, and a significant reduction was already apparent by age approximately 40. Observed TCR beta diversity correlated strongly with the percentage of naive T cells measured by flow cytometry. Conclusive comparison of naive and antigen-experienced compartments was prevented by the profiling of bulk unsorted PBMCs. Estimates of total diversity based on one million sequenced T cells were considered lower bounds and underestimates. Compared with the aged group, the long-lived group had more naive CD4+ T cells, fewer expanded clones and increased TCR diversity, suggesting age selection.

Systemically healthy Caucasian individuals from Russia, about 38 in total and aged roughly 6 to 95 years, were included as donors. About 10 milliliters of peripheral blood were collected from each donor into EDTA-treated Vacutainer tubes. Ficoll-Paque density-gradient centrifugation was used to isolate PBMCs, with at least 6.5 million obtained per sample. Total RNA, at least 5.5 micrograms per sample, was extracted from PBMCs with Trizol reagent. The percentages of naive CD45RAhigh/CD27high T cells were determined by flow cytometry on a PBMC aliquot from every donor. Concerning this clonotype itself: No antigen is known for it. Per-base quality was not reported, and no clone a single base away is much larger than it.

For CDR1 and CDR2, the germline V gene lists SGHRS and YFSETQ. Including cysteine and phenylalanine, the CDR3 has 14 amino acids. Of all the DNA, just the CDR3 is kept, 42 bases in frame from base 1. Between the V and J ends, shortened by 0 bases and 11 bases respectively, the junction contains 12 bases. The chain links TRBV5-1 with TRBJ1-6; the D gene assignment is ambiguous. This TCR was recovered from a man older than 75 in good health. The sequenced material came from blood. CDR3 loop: CASSLEVATAPLHF. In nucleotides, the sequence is TGCGCCAGCAGCTTGGAGGTGGCCACGGCACCCCTCCACTTT.